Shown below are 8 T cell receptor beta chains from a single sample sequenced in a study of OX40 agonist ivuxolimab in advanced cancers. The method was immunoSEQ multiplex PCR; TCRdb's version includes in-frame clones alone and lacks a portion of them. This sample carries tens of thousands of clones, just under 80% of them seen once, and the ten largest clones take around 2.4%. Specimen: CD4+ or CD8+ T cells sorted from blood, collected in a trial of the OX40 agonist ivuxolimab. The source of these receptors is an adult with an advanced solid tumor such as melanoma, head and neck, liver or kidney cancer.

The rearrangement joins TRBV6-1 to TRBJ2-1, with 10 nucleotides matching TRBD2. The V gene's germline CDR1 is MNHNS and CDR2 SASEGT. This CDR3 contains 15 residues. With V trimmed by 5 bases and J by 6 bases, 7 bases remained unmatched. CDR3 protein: CASSLTGTSVNEQFF. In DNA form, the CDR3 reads TGTGCCAGCAGTTTAACCGGGACTAGCGTCAATGAGCAGTTCTTC.

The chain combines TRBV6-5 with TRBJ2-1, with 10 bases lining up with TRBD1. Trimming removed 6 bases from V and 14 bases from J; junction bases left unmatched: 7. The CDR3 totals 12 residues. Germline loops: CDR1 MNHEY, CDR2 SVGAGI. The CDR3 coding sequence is TGTGCCAGCAGATTGACCGGGACAGGGGAGTTCTTC. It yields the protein CASRLTGTGEFF.

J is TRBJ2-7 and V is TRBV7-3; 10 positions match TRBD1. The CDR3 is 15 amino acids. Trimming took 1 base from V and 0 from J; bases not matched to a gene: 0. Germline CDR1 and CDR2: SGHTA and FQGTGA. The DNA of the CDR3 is TGTGCCAGCAGCTTAAGGACAGGGGGCTCCTACGAGCAGTACTTC. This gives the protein CASSLRTGGSYEQYF.

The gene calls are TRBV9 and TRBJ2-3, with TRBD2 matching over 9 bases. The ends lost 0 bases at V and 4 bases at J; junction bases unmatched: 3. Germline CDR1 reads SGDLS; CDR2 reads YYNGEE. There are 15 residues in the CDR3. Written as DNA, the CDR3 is TGTGCCAGCAGCGTAGGGCGGGGGGGCTCAGATACGCAGTATTTT. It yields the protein CASSVGRGGSDTQYF.

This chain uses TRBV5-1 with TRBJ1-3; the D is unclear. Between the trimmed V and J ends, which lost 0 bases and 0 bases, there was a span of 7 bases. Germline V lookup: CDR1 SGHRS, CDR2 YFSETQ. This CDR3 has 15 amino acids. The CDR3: CASSLGEDSGNTIYF. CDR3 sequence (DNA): TGCGCCAGCAGCTTGGGAGAAGACTCTGGAAACACCATATATTTT.

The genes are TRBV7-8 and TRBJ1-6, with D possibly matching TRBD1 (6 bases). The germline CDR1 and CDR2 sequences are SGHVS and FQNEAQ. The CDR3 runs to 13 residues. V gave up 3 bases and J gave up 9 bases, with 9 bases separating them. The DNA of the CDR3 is TGTGCCAGCAGCTTGGGACAAACTTCACCCCTCCACTTT. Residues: CASSLGQTSPLHF.

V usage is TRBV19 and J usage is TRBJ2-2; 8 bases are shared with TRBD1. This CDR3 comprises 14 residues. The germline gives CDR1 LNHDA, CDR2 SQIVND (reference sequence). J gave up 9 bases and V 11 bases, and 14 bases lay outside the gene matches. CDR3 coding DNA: TGTGCCGTGGAGAGGCAGGGGGCAGTGCGGGAGCTGTTTTTT. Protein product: CAVERQGAVRELFF.

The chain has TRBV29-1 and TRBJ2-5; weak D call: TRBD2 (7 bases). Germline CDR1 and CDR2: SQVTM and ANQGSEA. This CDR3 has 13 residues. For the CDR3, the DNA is TGCACCTATACAAGAGGGGGGGAGGAGACCCAGTACTTC. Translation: CTYTRGGEETQYF.